The sequence of this TCR beta chain was determined in a study of cytomegalovirus exposure and HLA in healthy donors. Findings of the study overall: A previous analysis found most TCR beta V segments productive roughly 87% or roughly 30% of the time. Most sequenced TCRs were rare (though some public TCRs occurred in many donors).

From germline, CDR1 is MNHEY and CDR2 SVGAGI. V was shortened by 5 bases and J by 4 bases, with 8 bases between the two germline ends. CDR3 length equals 12 residues. Remarks on this clone: Its antigen is currently unknown.

The PCR employed 60 Vbeta primers together with 13 Jbeta primers. Assay: immunoSEQ multiplex PCR; the TCRdb copy retains only in-frame clones and omits some. The data contain around 140,000 clones, approximately 77% of them singletons. J is TRBJ1-2 and V is TRBV6-5; the D gene is possibly TRBD1 (5 bases). This receptor was identified in a woman between 40 and 55 years old in good health and CMV-seronegative. The specimen sequenced was PBMCs. In DNA form, the CDR3 reads TGTGCCAGCAGTGCCCAGGGCTATGGCTACACCTTC. Its translation is CASSAQGYGYTF.